Listed below are T cell receptor beta chains from one sample, sequenced in a study of immune heterogeneity within non-small cell lung tumors. TCRdb reprocessed the multiplex PCR reads with MiXCR, giving one entry per CDR3 protein. The table shows several thousand distinct CDR3 sequences, with less than 25% occurring only once. The sequenced material came from lung tumor tissue. All receptors derive from a man aged 65 to 85 with non-small cell lung cancer. Each CDR3 is given with its conserved first and last residue. The D gene is left open where the match is weak. Size is omitted from some rows. Given values are once, few, many or a class for expanded clones.

TRBV5-4	TRBJ2-7	.	TRBD2	CASSFGLAGDYEQYF	TGTGCCAGCAGCTTCGGGCTAGCGGGAGACTACGAGCAGTACTTC
TRBV15	TRBJ2-3	medium-sized	.	CATSRALGPPQDTQYF	TGTGCCACCAGCAGAGCTCTAGGTCCCCCACAGGATACGCAGTATTTT
TRBV4-2	TRBJ1-2	many	.	CASSQDWGLRGDGYTF	TGTGCCAGCAGCCAAGATTGGGGCCTCCGAGGAGATGGCTACACCTTC
TRBV28	TRBJ2-4	medium-sized	.	CASSRENIQYF	TGTGCCAGCAGTCGGGAAAACATTCAGTACTTC
TRBV20-1	TRBJ1-2	medium-sized	.	CSARDPRTSSGGYTF	TGCAGTGCTAGAGATCCTCGCACCTCAAGCGGGGGCTACACCTTC
TRBV20-1	TRBJ2-7	medium-sized	TRBD2	CSAPLGTSGTYEQYF	TGCAGTGCTCCCTTGGGGACTAGCGGTACCTACGAGCAGTACTTC
TRBV2	TRBJ2-2	.	TRBD2	CASSEGTSRNTGELFF	TGTGCCAGCAGTGAAGGGACTAGCCGGAACACCGGGGAGCTGTTTTTT
TRBV24-1	TRBJ2-3	many	.	CATSDPQLGTQYF	TGTGCCACCAGTGATCCGCAACTGGGTACGCAGTATTTT
TRBV6-5	TRBJ2-3	medium-sized	TRBD2	CASSYSSGTSGTDTQYF	TGTGCCAGCAGTTACTCGTCTGGAACTAGCGGCACAGATACGCAGTATTTT
TRBV11-2	TRBJ2-7	.	TRBD2	CASSSTGLAMGWSYEQYF	TGTGCCAGCAGCTCCACAGGACTAGCGATGGGTTGGTCCTACGAGCAGTACTTC
TRBV5-1	TRBJ2-5	medium-sized	TRBD2	CASSPSGGDEETQYF	TGCGCCAGCAGCCCGAGCGGGGGAGACGAAGAGACCCAGTACTTC
TRBV12-3/TRBV12-4	TRBJ1-2	medium-sized	TRBD1	CASSHTGVYGYTF	TGTGCCAGCAGTCACACAGGGGTCTATGGCTACACCTTC